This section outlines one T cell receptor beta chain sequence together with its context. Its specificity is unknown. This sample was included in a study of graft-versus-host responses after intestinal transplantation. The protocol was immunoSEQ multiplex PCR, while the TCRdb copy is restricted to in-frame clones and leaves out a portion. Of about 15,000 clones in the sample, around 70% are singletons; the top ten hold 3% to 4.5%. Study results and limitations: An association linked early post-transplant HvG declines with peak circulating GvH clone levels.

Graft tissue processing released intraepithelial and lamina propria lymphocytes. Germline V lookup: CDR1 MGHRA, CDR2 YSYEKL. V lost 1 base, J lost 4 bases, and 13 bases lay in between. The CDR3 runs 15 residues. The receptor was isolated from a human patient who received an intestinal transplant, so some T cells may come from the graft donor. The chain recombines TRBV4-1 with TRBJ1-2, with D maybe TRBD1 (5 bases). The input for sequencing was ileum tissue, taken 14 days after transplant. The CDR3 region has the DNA TGCGCCAGCAGCCAAGTGGAGGGCCAGGGCTATGGCTACACCTTC. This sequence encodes CASSQVEGQGYGYTF.